These 23 T cell receptor beta chains were sequenced from one sample in a study of T-cell reconstitution after alpha-beta-depleted transplantation in children. Unique molecular identifiers were incorporated into the prepared TCRbeta library. A single record per CDR3 protein comes from TCRdb applying MiXCR to the PCR reads. The top ten clones hold approximately 6.3% of a sample with 240,000 or so distinct CDR3 sequences, 7.5% to 9.5% of them seen once. The sample here was PBMCs, mostly from graft donor cells, taken 180 days after TCRalphabeta/CD19-depleted stem cell transplant. These TCRs come from a male patient younger than 18 who had a stem cell transplant for acute lymphoblastic leukemia, so the T cells may come from the graft donor.

The chain carries TRBV7-6 and TRBJ2-1; D is tentatively TRBD1 or TRBD2 (5 bases each). The CDR3 covers 14 residues. Germline V lookup: CDR1 SGHVS, CDR2 FNYEAQ. Deletions cut 5 bases from V and 5 bases from J, with 13 bases between. The CDR3 region has the DNA TGTGCCAGCAGCCGAGGGGCTAACAACAATGAGCAGTTCTTC. This translates into CASSRGANNNEQFF.

This clonotype was observed many times. This rearrangement joins TRBV5-1 to TRBJ2-7; D may correspond to TRBD1 or TRBD2 (6 bases each). The germline gives CDR1 SGHRS, CDR2 YFSETQ. Trimming pared 0 bases from V and 3 bases from J, leaving 13 bases between. The CDR3 extends over 15 amino acids. The CDR3 DNA sequence: TGCGCCAGCAGCTTGGCCGGGGGCAGCTACTACGAGCAGTACTTC. Translating it yields CASSLAGGSYYEQYF.

This clonotype was seen ten or more times. The gene calls are TRBV6-5 and TRBJ2-4; 8 bases align to TRBD1. The CDR3 is 12 residues long. The V gene's germline CDR1 is MNHEY and CDR2 SVGAGI. V trimming: 6 bases; J trimming: 11 bases; junction bases outside the gene matches: 6. The CDR3 loop is CASRDRVRVQYF. The CDR3 nucleotides read TGTGCCAGCAGGGACAGGGTGAGGGTTCAGTACTTC.

This clonotype was seen ten or more times. A much larger clonotype is one base distant, so this may be a read error. This sequence joins TRBV24-1 and TRBJ2-5; D not resolved. The length of the CDR3 is 11 residues. From germline, CDR1 is KGHDR and CDR2 SFDVKD. The V end was cut by 7 bases, the J end by 3 bases, with 5 bases between. The CDR3 sequence is CATSRKETQYF. CDR3 in DNA: TGTGCCACCAGCAGAAAAGAGACCCAGTACTTC.

This clonotype was picked up many times. The chain couples TRBV14 to TRBJ1-6; D perhaps matches TRBD1 (5 bases). V was trimmed by 5 bases and J by 4 bases, leaving 18 bases between them. The CDR3 consists of 17 residues. Germline assignment: CDR1 SGHDN and CDR2 FVKESK. Here the CDR3 reads CASSDGTYRGYNSPLHF. The CDR3 nucleotides are TGTGCCAGCAGCGACGGGACTTACCGCGGATATAATTCACCCCTCCACTTT.

Ten or more counts support this clonotype. CDR3 in DNA: TGCAGCGCGCAAGCGGGGGGGAGGTACAATGAGCAGTTCTTC. Its protein product is CSAQAGGRYNEQFF. V is TRBV29-1 and J is TRBJ2-1, with 10 bases matching TRBD2. Germline CDR1 reads SQVTM; CDR2 reads ANQGSEA. With V trimmed by 7 bases and J by 4 bases, 7 bases remained unmatched. The length of the CDR3 is 14 residues.

This clonotype was picked up many times. The chain couples TRBV7-6 to TRBJ1-1, with D unclear. Trimming took off 5 bases at V and 0 bases at J, with 13 bases between the two ends. CDR1 and CDR2 from the germline V gene are SGHVS and FNYEAQ. There are 15 residues in the CDR3. The CDR3 here is CASSVDPGMNTEAFF. As DNA, the CDR3 is TGTGCCAGCAGCGTGGACCCTGGGATGAACACTGAAGCTTTCTTT. The variable domain in full, completed from reference TRBV7-6 and TRBJ1-1, reads GAGVSQSPRYKVTKRGQDVALRCDPISGHVSLYWYRQALGQGPEFLTYFNYEAQQDKSGLPNDRFSAERPEGSISTLTIQRTEQRDSAMYRCASSVDPGMNTEAFFGQGTRLTVV.

This clonotype was seen repeatedly, ten times or more. The chain uses TRBV27 and TRBJ1-1; D not resolved. Deletions cut 3 bases from V and 0 bases from J, with 8 bases between. The germline gives CDR1 MNHEY, CDR2 SMNVEV (reference sequence). The CDR3 length is 14 residues. CDR3 nucleotide sequence: TGTGCCAGCAGTTTGTCGGCGGTGAACACTGAAGCTTTCTTT. This sequence encodes CASSLSAVNTEAFF.

This clonotype was counted at least ten times. This chain links TRBV10-3 with TRBJ1-3; possible D gene TRBD1, 6 bases. This CDR3 region has 16 residues. Germline CDR1 and CDR2: ENHRY and SYGVKD. The V end was cut by 3 bases, the J end by 4 bases, with 16 bases between. The chain's CDR3 is CAISESGGTQGNTIYF. In nucleotides, the CDR3 is TGTGCCATCAGTGAAAGCGGGGGCACTCAAGGAAACACCATATATTTT.

This clonotype was observed many times. The chain uses TRBV4-2 and TRBJ1-4, with D maybe TRBD1 (5 bases). CDR1 and CDR2 from the germline V gene are LGHNA and YNFKEQ. This CDR3 comprises 15 residues. The germline V and J ends were trimmed by 3 bases and 6 bases, with 14 bases remaining between them. CDR3 sequence: CASSHPGGLDEKLFF. In nucleotides, the CDR3 is TGTGCCAGCAGCCACCCGGGGGGTTTAGATGAAAAACTGTTTTTT.

Worth noting for this clonotype: A much larger clone differs by one base, so this may be a read error. The chain carries TRBV5-1 and TRBJ2-3; 15 positions agree with TRBD2. The germline V gene encodes CDR1 SGHRS and CDR2 YFSETQ. V was clipped by 2 bases and J by 7 bases; unmatched bases: 8. This CDR3 contains 17 residues. CDR3 nucleotide sequence: TGCGCCAGCAGCTTCGGACTAGCGGGAGGGCCTGCTTATACGCAGTATTTT. It yields the protein CASSFGLAGGPAYTQYF.

This clonotype appeared many times. The chain joins TRBV11-1 to TRBJ2-2; 8 bases match TRBD2. CDR3 length: 16 residues. V trimming: 5 bases; J trimming: 6 bases; junction bases outside the gene matches: 11. Germline V gives CDR1 SGHAT, CDR2 FQDESV (reference sequence). Written as DNA, the CDR3 is TGTGCCAGCAGCACCCGACTAGCGTGGGAAGCCGGGGAGCTGTTTTTT. This gives the protein CASSTRLAWEAGELFF.

Ten or more counts support this clonotype. The chain has TRBV4-3 and TRBJ2-4; 8 bases match TRBD1. The CDR3 totals 19 residues. Looked up from germline, CDR1 is LGHNA and CDR2 is YSLEER. The ends lost 0 bases at V and 0 bases at J; junction bases unmatched: 10. CDR3 protein: CASSQDRDRGQLAKNIQYF. CDR3 nucleotide sequence: TGCGCCAGCAGCCAAGATCGCGACAGGGGTCAACTAGCCAAAAACATTCAGTACTTC.

This clonotype showed up many times. The chain uses TRBV5-5 and TRBJ2-1, with no clear D. V was shortened by 4 bases and J by 4 bases, with 9 bases between the two germline ends. Per germline, CDR1 SGHKS and CDR2 YYEKEE (reference sequence). There are 13 residues in the CDR3. This CDR3 reads CASSPNLYNEQFF. Here the CDR3 DNA reads TGTGCCAGCAGCCCCAACTTATACAATGAGCAGTTCTTC.

This clonotype appeared many times. The chain is built from TRBV28 and TRBJ2-7, with D possibly matching TRBD1 (5 bases). Germline loops: CDR1 MDHEN, CDR2 SYDVKM. The CDR3 runs to 13 residues. The V gene lost 5 bases and the J gene lost 2 bases, with 10 bases spanning the gap. The CDR3 is CASSLQVPYEQYF. The CDR3 DNA follows: TGTGCCAGCAGTCTACAGGTCCCCTACGAGCAGTACTTC. Together with reference TRBV28 and TRBJ2-7, the CDR3 gives the full variable domain: DVKVTQSSRYLVKRTGEKVFLECVQDMDHENMFWYRQDPGLGLRLIYFSYDVKMKEKGDIPEGYSVSREKKERFSLILESASTNQTSMYLCASSLQVPYEQYFGPGTRLTVT.

This clonotype was found many times. This chain uses TRBV5-6 with TRBJ2-2; TRBD1 matches at 7 bases. This CDR3 has 16 residues. Germline-derived CDR1 and CDR2 are SGHDT and YYEEEE. Unmatched junction bases numbered 8, after V lost 1 base and J lost 5 bases. CDR3 DNA: TGTGCCAGCAGCTTGCTAGGGGGCGCACAAACCGGGGAGCTGTTTTTT. It is translated as CASSLLGGAQTGELFF.

This clonotype was seen repeatedly, ten times or more. The chain recombines TRBV12-3 or TRBV12-4 with TRBJ2-2; D is undetermined. This CDR3 has 14 residues. Deletions cut 2 bases from V and 1 base from J, with 5 bases between. CDR3 in DNA: TGTGCCAGCAGTTTAAACCAGAACACCGGGGAGCTGTTTTTT. It is translated as CASSLNQNTGELFF.

J is TRBJ2-1 and V is TRBV5-5; a possible D gene is TRBD1 (7 bases). Germline CDR1 is SGHKS and CDR2 is YYEKEE (reference sequence). The CDR3 is made up of 17 amino acids. Trimming took 1 base from V and 4 from J, leaving 18 bases between them. The CDR3: CASSLRGLAFLYNEQFF. The CDR3, as DNA: TGTGCCAGCAGCTTGAGGGGGCTAGCGTTCTTGTACAATGAGCAGTTCTTC.

This clonotype was seen repeatedly, ten times or more. DNA of the CDR3: TGCAGCTCTACCGGGGGGGGCACAGATACGCAGTATTTT. Amino acids: CSSTGGGTDTQYF. The chain couples TRBV20-1 to TRBJ2-3, with 8 bases lining up with TRBD2. In germline, CDR1 is DFQATT, CDR2 SNEGSKA (reference sequence). This CDR3 contains 13 residues.

This clonotype occurred a few times. A single base separates this from a much larger clone, so it may be a read error. This chain joins TRBV7-8 and TRBJ1-1; D is unclear. The CDR3 is 15 amino acids. Germline CDR1 and CDR2: SGHVS and FQNEAQ. This chain's CDR3 is CASSPWRGQNSEAFF. The CDR3 nucleotides are TGTGCCAGCAGCCCCTGGCGAGGGCAGAACTCTGAAGCTTTCTTT.

This clonotype was counted at least ten times. The chain combines TRBV29-1 with TRBJ1-2; 7 nucleotides match TRBD1. Germline V gene lookup returns CDR1 SQVTM and CDR2 ANQGSEA. The CDR3 is 15 residues long. Unmatched junction bases numbered 10, after V lost 5 bases and J lost 1 base. CDR3 DNA: TGCAGCGTTAATACCGGGACAGACTATAACTATGGCTACACCTTC. Amino acid sequence: CSVNTGTDYNYGYTF.

In its sample, this clonotype was seen many times. The V call is TRBV6-2 or TRBV6-3, the J call TRBJ2-6; D gene uncertain. The germline V and J ends were trimmed by 6 bases and 2 bases, with 5 bases remaining between them. Germline V gene sequence: CDR1 MNHEY, CDR2 SVGEGT. The CDR3 is made up of 13 amino acids. CDR3 DNA: TGTGCCAGCAGATTGGCTGGGGCCAACGTCCTGACTTTC. Its protein is CASRLAGANVLTF.

This clonotype was recorded many times. The chain recombines TRBV10-2 with TRBJ2-2; 12 bases are shared with TRBD2. The V and J ends lost 6 bases and 4 bases, in that order; junction bases with no gene match: 6. CDR1 and CDR2 (germline): WSHSY, SAAADI. The CDR3 loop spans 16 amino acids. The CDR3: CASRPLGLAGTGELFF. CDR3 coding DNA: TGCGCCAGCAGGCCTTTGGGACTAGCGGGCACCGGGGAGCTGTTTTTT.